These 29 T cell receptor beta chains originate from one sample sequenced in a study of blood T cell repertoires in COVID-19. Produced via immunoSEQ multiplex PCR; TCRdb's table is partial and in-frame only. Of hundreds of thousands of clones in the sample, around 89% were seen once. Material: peripheral blood. Receptor source: a woman between 25 and 40 years old with COVID-19, enrolled during active disease.

The rearrangement uses TRBV19 and TRBJ1-6, with D hard to call. CDR3 size: 16 residues. Trimming pared 5 bases from V and 3 bases from J, leaving 14 bases between. In germline, CDR1 is LNHDA, CDR2 SQIVND (reference sequence). The CDR3 DNA sequence: TGTGCCAGTAGTCGGACGGCGGGTCTCTATAATTCACCCCTCCACTTT. Its protein is CASSRTAGLYNSPLHF.

The CDR3 DNA reads as TGTGCCAGCAGTGATTTTTGGGACTTAGAAGAGACCCAGTACTTC. Translation: CASSDFWDLEETQYF. V gene TRBV2 combines with J gene TRBJ2-5, with a weak D call TRBD2 (6 bases). The CDR3 consists of 15 residues. Looked up from germline, CDR1 is SNHLY and CDR2 is FYNNEI. V was trimmed by 3 bases and J by 3 bases, leaving 14 bases between them.

A few counts support this clone. CDR3 sequence: CASSQDVRAGYGYTF. CDR3 nucleotides: TGCGCCAGCAGCCAAGATGTCAGGGCTGGCTATGGCTACACCTTC. The chain carries TRBV4-1 and TRBJ1-2; tentative D call: TRBD1 (5 bases). Trimming left V 0 bases short and J 4 bases short, with 12 bases between. Germline loops: CDR1 MGHRA, CDR2 YSYEKL. This CDR3 is built from 15 residues.

The gene calls are TRBV6-9 and TRBJ1-3; 9 bases align to TRBD1. There are 15 residues in the CDR3. J was trimmed by 8 bases and V by 4 bases; bases with no gene match: 9. Per the germline V gene, CDR1 is MNHGY and CDR2 is SVAAGI. The CDR3 coding sequence is TGTGCCAGCAGTTGGACAGGGGAAGAGGAAGACACCATATATTTT. As protein: CASSWTGEEEDTIYF.

V usage is TRBV2 and J usage is TRBJ2-7; 10 bases map to TRBD2. The CDR3 has 15 residues. Germline V gene data show CDR1 as SNHLY and CDR2 as FYNNEI. After removal of 3 bases from V and 2 bases from J, the junction contained 4 bases not matched to a gene. DNA of the CDR3: TGTGCCAGCAGTGAGTGGCTAGCGGGAGCCTACGAGCAGTACGTC. Residues: CASSEWLAGAYEQYV.

CDR3 sequence (DNA): TGTGCCAGCAAGGCTACAGGGGTACGGGACGAGCAGTACTTC. It yields the protein CASKATGVRDEQYF. The chain uses TRBV6-5 and TRBJ2-7; TRBD1 agrees at 7 bases. With 7 bases clipped from V and 5 bases from J, the junction kept 11 bases outside the gene matches. The CDR3 has 14 amino acids. Germline V gene lookup returns CDR1 MNHEY and CDR2 SVGAGI.

The rearrangement joins TRBV7-2 to TRBJ2-7, with a tentative D call TRBD1 (5 bases). Trimming removed 4 bases from V and 2 bases from J, with 9 bases in between. This CDR3 is built from 13 residues. Germline V lookup: CDR1 SGHTA, CDR2 FQGNSA. The CDR3 spells CASSWTKTYEQYF. In DNA form, the CDR3 reads TGTGCCAGCAGCTGGACAAAAACCTACGAGCAGTACTTC. Together with reference TRBV7-2 and TRBJ2-7, the CDR3 gives the full variable domain: GAGVSQSPSNKVTEKGKDVELRCDPISGHTALYWYRQSLGQGLEFLIYFQGNSAPDKSGLPSDRFSAERTGGSVSTLTIQRTQQEDSAVYLCASSWTKTYEQYFGPGTRLTVT.

The chain recombines TRBV6-5 with TRBJ1-5, with D possibly TRBD1 on 5 matching bases. CDR1 MNHEY and CDR2 SVGAGI come from the germline V gene. Trimming stripped 4 bases from V and 6 bases from J, with 7 bases between. This CDR3 is built from 12 residues. CDR3 sequence: CASSFRVQPQHF. CDR3 coding DNA: TGTGCCAGCAGTTTCAGGGTTCAGCCCCAGCATTTT.

V is TRBV6-6 and J is TRBJ2-7; 7 bases match TRBD2. CDR3 length equals 16 residues. V lost 2 bases to trimming and J lost 6 bases; unmatched junction nucleotides: 13. Germline V gene sequence: CDR1 MNHNY, CDR2 SVGAGI (reference sequence). The CDR3, as DNA: TGTGCCAGCAGTTACCTTTTAGGGGAGGGAGGGTTCGAGCAGTACGTC. Its protein product is CASSYLLGEGGFEQYV.

This clone was detected only once. The chain is built from TRBV7-9 and TRBJ2-1; 8 bases are shared with TRBD1. Per the germline V gene, CDR1 is SEHNR and CDR2 is FQNEAQ (reference sequence). This CDR3 is 14 amino acids long. The ends lost 5 bases at V and 5 bases at J; junction bases unmatched: 5. CDR3 bases: TGTGCCAGCAGCGGACGACAGGGGAACAATGAGCAGTTCTTC. Its protein is CASSGRQGNNEQFF.

This clone was seen only a few times. This chain joins TRBV6-1 and TRBJ2-7, with D possibly TRBD1 on 5 matching bases. V was pared by 3 bases and J by 0 bases, with 9 bases between. This CDR3 has 14 amino acids. Germline-derived CDR1 and CDR2 are MNHNS and SASEGT. The CDR3 region has the DNA TGTGCCAGCAGTGAGTACAGGAGCTCCTACGAGCAGTACTTC. Its protein is CASSEYRSSYEQYF.

This clone was observed once. This rearrangement joins TRBV18 to TRBJ1-1, with 7 positions matching TRBD1. Trimming removed 2 bases from V and 3 bases from J; junction bases left unmatched: 9. Per the germline V gene, CDR1 is KGHSH and CDR2 is LQKENI. CDR3 size: 16 residues. The CDR3 is CASSPGQDRWDTEAFF. In DNA form, the CDR3 reads TGTGCCAGCTCACCAGGACAGGACAGATGGGACACTGAAGCTTTCTTT.

The chain uses TRBV11-3 and TRBJ2-1; 8 positions agree with TRBD1. Trimming cost V 0 bases and J 15 bases; bases outside gene matches: 7. This CDR3 has 13 residues. CDR1 and CDR2 from the germline V gene are SGHNT and YENEEA. The CDR3 sequence: CASSLDPDRELFF. The CDR3 DNA follows: TGTGCCAGCAGCTTAGACCCGGACAGGGAGTTGTTCTTC.

J is TRBJ2-6 and V is TRBV2; 10 nucleotides match TRBD2. Per germline, CDR1 SNHLY and CDR2 FYNNEI. The V gene end was trimmed by 4 bases and the J gene end by 0 bases; junction bases not matched to a gene: 9. This CDR3 is 19 amino acids long. The CDR3 spells CASSVALAGVNSGANVLTF. CDR3 nucleotides: TGTGCCAGCAGTGTAGCTCTAGCGGGGGTTAACTCTGGGGCCAACGTCCTGACTTTC.

J is TRBJ2-1 and V is TRBV18; 8 bases align to TRBD2. After removal of 3 bases from V and 5 bases from J, the junction contained 3 bases not matched to a gene. The CDR3 sequence is 14 residues long. Per germline, CDR1 KGHSH and CDR2 LQKENI. This CDR3 is CASSPSGGNNEQFF. The CDR3 region has the DNA TGTGCCAGCTCACCCTCGGGGGGGAACAATGAGCAGTTCTTC.

This clone was detected once. V and J are TRBV28 and TRBJ1-2, with D perhaps TRBD1 (6 bases). V lost 2 bases to trimming and J lost 4 bases, with 8 bases between them. This CDR3 comprises 13 residues. Looked up from germline, CDR1 is MDHEN and CDR2 is SYDVKM. The CDR3: CASSLAGAYGYTF. The CDR3 DNA follows: TGTGCCAGCAGTTTAGCAGGGGCCTATGGCTACACCTTC.

V is TRBV7-2 and J is TRBJ2-2, with D maybe TRBD2 (6 bases). The germline CDR1 and CDR2 sequences are SGHTA and FQGNSA. V dropped 5 bases and J dropped 4 bases, with 11 bases sitting between them. This CDR3 spans 14 amino acids. CDR3 coding DNA: TGTGCCAGCAGCCCAGGGCGGGGCACCGGGGAGCTGTTTTTT. Its protein is CASSPGRGTGELFF.

This rearrangement joins TRBV7-6 to TRBJ1-5; D uncertain. V lost 2 bases and J lost 2, with 13 bases in between. The CDR3 contains 16 residues. Germline V gene sequence: CDR1 SGHVS, CDR2 FNYEAQ. The DNA for the CDR3 is TGTGCCAGCAGCTTAAACGCCCCCACGGGCAATCAGCCCCAGCATTTT. Its translation is CASSLNAPTGNQPQHF.

This chain uses TRBV23-1 with TRBJ2-7, with 7 bases that match TRBD1. TRBV23-1 is flagged as an ORF with uncertain function. The CDR3 length is 14 residues. The junction had 5 bases not matched to a gene; V was cut back by 3 bases and J by 3 bases. DNA of the CDR3: TGCGCCAGCAGTCACCGGGACAGACTCTACGAGCAGTACGTC. Protein product: CASSHRDRLYEQYV.

The chain employs TRBV2 and TRBJ2-5, with D tentatively TRBD2 (5 bases). V was pared by 6 bases and J by 5 bases, with 10 bases between. Germline values: CDR1 SNHLY, CDR2 FYNNEI. The CDR3 is made up of 12 amino acids. The CDR3 coding sequence is TGTGCCAGCAGAGGAGGTTGGGAGACCCAGTACTTC. Translation: CASRGGWETQYF.

Regarding this clone: One end of the junction does not line up with germline, which may come from a read error. This chain joins TRBV6-2 or TRBV6-3 and TRBJ2-4; maybe TRBD2 (6 bases). Germline V gives CDR1 MNHEY, CDR2 SVGEGT. The CDR3 runs to 14 residues. In DNA, the CDR3 is TGTGCCAGCAGTTATCCACTAGCCACAAACATTCAGTACTTC. It specifies CASSYPLATNIQYF.

The chain employs TRBV2 and TRBJ2-5, with a possible D match to TRBD2 (7 bases). V lost 3 bases to trimming and J lost 1 base, with 12 bases between them. The CDR3 is 15 residues long. Germline V gives CDR1 SNHLY, CDR2 FYNNEI. The CDR3 loop reads CASSEKGGAQETQYF. CDR3 nucleotide sequence: TGTGCCAGCAGTGAGAAGGGGGGGGCCCAAGAGACCCAGTACTTC.

The rearrangement uses TRBV4-3 and TRBJ1-6; 8 nucleotides agree with TRBD1. Germline CDR1 LGHNA, CDR2 YSLEER. The CDR3 is 15 residues long. Trimming cost V 3 bases and J 6 bases; bases outside gene matches: 4. The CDR3 sequence is CASSQVQGANSPLHF. The CDR3 nucleotides are TGCGCCAGCAGCCAGGTCCAGGGGGCTAATTCACCCCTCCACTTT.

V is TRBV7-2 and J is TRBJ2-7, with D hard to call. The germline V gene has CDR1 SGHTA and CDR2 FQGNSA. The CDR3 spans 12 residues. V shed 5 bases and J shed 3 bases, with 8 bases lying between them. The CDR3 loop reads CASSENSYEQYF. The CDR3, as DNA: TGTGCCAGCAGCGAAAACAGCTACGAGCAGTACTTC.

The chain combines TRBV19 with TRBJ2-5, with 9 bases that match TRBD2. Trimming cost V 2 bases and J 7 bases; bases outside gene matches: 8. Germline CDR1 LNHDA, CDR2 SQIVND (reference sequence). The CDR3 sequence is 15 residues long. Written as DNA, the CDR3 is TGTGCCAGTAGTATATCCAGCGGGAGGATAGGGACCCAGTACTTC. Translated, it gives CASSISSGRIGTQYF.

The chain employs TRBV7-2 and TRBJ2-3; TRBD2 matches at 7 bases. V shed 5 bases and J 0 bases; nucleotides not matched to a gene: 8. Looked up from germline, CDR1 is SGHTA and CDR2 is FQGNSA. This CDR3 spans 16 amino acids. DNA for the CDR3: TGTGCCAGCAGCATACAGACTAGCCCTAGCACAGATACGCAGTATTTT. Translating gives CASSIQTSPSTDTQYF.

V gene TRBV5-4 combines with J gene TRBJ2-1; a weak D match, TRBD2 (5 bases). This CDR3 comprises 16 residues. Trimming pared 5 bases from V and 4 bases from J, leaving 19 bases between. From germline, CDR1 is SGHNT and CDR2 YYREEE (reference sequence). DNA of the CDR3: TGTGCCAGCAGTCTGGACTCTTCTAGCAGATACAATGAGCAGTTCTTC. It yields the protein CASSLDSSSRYNEQFF. The full variable domain, completed using reference TRBV5-4 and TRBJ2-1, is ETGVTQSPTHLIKTRGQQVTLRCSSQSGHNTVSWYQQALGQGPQFIFQYYREEENGRGNFPPRFSGLQFPNYSSELNVNALELDDSALYLCASSLDSSSRYNEQFFGPGTRLTVL.

The gene calls are TRBV2 and TRBJ2-5; 8 bases fit TRBD2. This CDR3 comprises 13 residues. The trim removed 5 bases at V and 4 bases at J, leaving 3 bases unmatched. Germline values: CDR1 SNHLY, CDR2 FYNNEI. CDR3 in amino acids: CASSFLAGETQYF. Written as DNA, the CDR3 is TGTGCCAGCAGTTTCCTAGCGGGAGAGACCCAGTACTTC. The whole variable domain, filled in from reference TRBV2 and TRBJ2-5, reads EPEVTQTPSHQVTQMGQEVILRCVPISNHLYFYWYRQILGQKVEFLVSFYNNEISEKSEIFDDQFSVERPDGSNFTLKIRSTKLEDSAMYFCASSFLAGETQYFGPGTRLLVL.

The V gene is TRBV15, the J gene TRBJ1-1; tentatively, D is TRBD1 (6 bases). V lost 1 base and J 2 bases, leaving 14 bases between the germline ends. The CDR3 sequence is 16 residues long. CDR1 and CDR2 (germline): LNHNV, YYDKDF (reference sequence). The CDR3 spells CATSRVLGDTNTEAFF. CDR3 in DNA: TGTGCCACCAGCAGAGTACTAGGGGACACTAACACTGAAGCTTTCTTT.